Below are 8 T cell receptor beta chains sequenced from a single sample in a study of shared clonotypes between healthy human individuals. Produced via immunoSEQ multiplex PCR; TCRdb's table is partial and in-frame only. The sample has roughly 2.6 million clones, over 85% seen once. Sequenced sample: naive CD4+ T cells sorted from blood. The subset was: CD45RA+ positively selected. The receptor set was obtained from a man younger than 35 in good health.

The chain carries TRBV4-1 and TRBJ1-6, with a possible D match to TRBD1 (5 bases). Trimming left V 1 base short and J 12 bases short, with 10 bases between. Germline CDR1 is MGHRA and CDR2 is YSYEKL. This CDR3 is 13 amino acids long. CDR3 protein: CASSQVIGEPLHF. DNA of the CDR3: TGCGCCAGCAGCCAAGTTATAGGGGAACCCCTCCACTTT.

The chain uses TRBV5-5 and TRBJ1-1; TRBD1 matches at 7 bases. CDR1 is SGHKS and CDR2 is YYEKEE in the germline V gene (reference sequence). V lost 4 bases, J lost 0 bases, and 9 bases stayed unmatched. This CDR3 is built from 16 residues. Here the CDR3 DNA reads TGTGCCAGCAGCCCTTCGGGACAGACCCTGAACACTGAAGCTTTCTTT. This sequence encodes CASSPSGQTLNTEAFF.

V gene TRBV6-1 combines with J gene TRBJ1-2; tentative D call: TRBD1 (5 bases). There are 12 residues in the CDR3. Germline CDR1 and CDR2: MNHNS and SASEGT. The V and J ends lost 6 bases and 4 bases respectively, with 9 bases between them. The CDR3 region has the DNA TGTGCCAGCAGGGGGGGAAGCTATGGCTACACCTTC. Translation gives CASRGGSYGYTF.

The chain uses TRBV4-1 and TRBJ2-2, with D possibly TRBD2 on 6 matching bases. With 3 bases removed from V and 3 bases from J, the gap between germline ends came to 14 bases. CDR3 length equals 16 residues. Germline-derived CDR1 and CDR2 are MGHRA and YSYEKL. The CDR3 loop is CASSQWTGGYTGELFF. The CDR3 DNA sequence: TGCGCCAGCAGCCAGTGGACTGGGGGGTACACCGGGGAGCTGTTTTTT.

The V call is TRBV6-1, the J call TRBJ1-4; tentative D call: TRBD1 (5 bases). Trimming shortened V by 3 bases and J by 7 bases, and 12 bases separated the two germline ends. This CDR3 comprises 14 residues. CDR1 and CDR2 from the germline V gene are MNHNS and SASEGT. For the CDR3, the DNA is TGTGCCAGCAGTGATCCCGGGGCTGGTGAAAAACTGTTTTTT. Translating it yields CASSDPGAGEKLFF.

The V gene is TRBV13, the J gene TRBJ2-2; 10 nucleotides agree with TRBD2. The V gene end was trimmed by 6 bases and the J gene end by 3 bases; junction bases not matched to a gene: 16. This CDR3 contains 19 residues. Germline CDR1 PRHDT, CDR2 FYEKMQ (reference sequence). The CDR3 DNA reads as TGTGCCAGCAGGGGCAGGGGGAAACTAGCGGGATCCCACACCGGGGAGCTGTTTTTT. Its translation: CASRGRGKLAGSHTGELFF.

The gene calls are TRBV12-5 and TRBJ1-5, with 8 bases that match TRBD1. The CDR3 has 14 amino acids. After removal of 1 base from V and 7 bases from J, the junction contained 3 bases not matched to a gene. Germline CDR1 and CDR2: LGHNT and FRNRAP. The CDR3 region has the DNA TGTGCTAGTGGTTTGGGACAGGGGCGCCAGCCCCAGCATTTT. Translated, it gives CASGLGQGRQPQHF.

Worth noting for this clone: The identical CDR3 is also encoded by other nucleotide sequences in the sample. The rearrangement links TRBV18 to TRBJ1-4; D remains ambiguous. This CDR3 is 14 amino acids long. CDR1 and CDR2 (germline): KGHSH, LQKENI. The ends were cut back, 3 bases at V and 4 bases at J, with 9 bases in the middle. The CDR3 DNA sequence: TGTGCCAGCTCACCCCCAGGAGGTAATGAAAAACTGTTTTTT. Its translation: CASSPPGGNEKLFF.